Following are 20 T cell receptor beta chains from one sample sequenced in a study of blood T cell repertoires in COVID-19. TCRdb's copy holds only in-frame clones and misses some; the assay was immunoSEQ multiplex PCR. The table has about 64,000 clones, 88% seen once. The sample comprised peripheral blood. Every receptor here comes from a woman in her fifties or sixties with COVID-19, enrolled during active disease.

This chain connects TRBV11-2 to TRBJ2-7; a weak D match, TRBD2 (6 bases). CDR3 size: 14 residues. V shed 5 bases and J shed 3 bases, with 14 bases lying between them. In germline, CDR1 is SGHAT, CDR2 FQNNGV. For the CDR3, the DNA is TGTGCCAGCAGCCGACGGCCGGGACTCTACGAGCAGTACTTC. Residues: CASSRRPGLYEQYF.

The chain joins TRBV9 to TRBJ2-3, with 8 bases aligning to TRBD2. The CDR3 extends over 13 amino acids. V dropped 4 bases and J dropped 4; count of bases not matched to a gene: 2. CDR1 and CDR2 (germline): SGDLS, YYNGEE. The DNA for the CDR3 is TGTGCCAGCAGCCGGGAGGGTCCAGATACGCAGTATTTT. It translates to CASSREGPDTQYF.

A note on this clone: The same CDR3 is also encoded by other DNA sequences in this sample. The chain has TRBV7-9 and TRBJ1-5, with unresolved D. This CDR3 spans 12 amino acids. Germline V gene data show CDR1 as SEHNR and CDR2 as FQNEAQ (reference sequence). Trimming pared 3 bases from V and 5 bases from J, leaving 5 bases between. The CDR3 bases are TGTGCCAGCAGCTTGCAGGATCAGCCCCAGCATTTT. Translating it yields CASSLQDQPQHF.

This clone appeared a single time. CDR3 DNA: TGTGCCAGCAGCCCAGGCCCTACAGGGTTGGAACCCCTCCACTTT. It codes for CASSPGPTGLEPLHF. The chain has TRBV7-9 and TRBJ1-6; TRBD1 is a possible D gene (6 bases). CDR1 and CDR2 from the germline V gene are SEHNR and FQNEAQ (reference sequence). This CDR3 spans 15 amino acids. V gave up 5 bases and J gave up 12 bases, with 20 bases separating them.

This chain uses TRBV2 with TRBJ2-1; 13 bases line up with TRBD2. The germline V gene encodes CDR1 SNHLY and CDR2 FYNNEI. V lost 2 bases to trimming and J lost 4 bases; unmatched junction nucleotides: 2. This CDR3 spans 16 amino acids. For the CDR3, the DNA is TGTGCCAGCAGTGAAACTAGCGGGAGGGTATACAATGAGCAGTTCTTC. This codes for CASSETSGRVYNEQFF.

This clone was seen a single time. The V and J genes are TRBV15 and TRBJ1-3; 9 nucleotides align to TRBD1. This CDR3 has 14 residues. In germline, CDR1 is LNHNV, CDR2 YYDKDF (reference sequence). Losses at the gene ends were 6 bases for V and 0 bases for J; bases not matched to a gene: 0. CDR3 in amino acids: CATRDRGSGNTIYF. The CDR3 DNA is TGTGCCACCAGGGACAGGGGCTCTGGAAACACCATATATTTT.

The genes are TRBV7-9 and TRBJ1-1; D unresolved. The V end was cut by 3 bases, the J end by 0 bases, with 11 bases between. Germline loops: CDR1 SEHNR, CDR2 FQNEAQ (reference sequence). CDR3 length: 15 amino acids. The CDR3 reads CASSLSSNLNTEAFF. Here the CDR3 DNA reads TGTGCCAGCAGCTTGAGTTCCAACCTGAACACTGAAGCTTTCTTT.

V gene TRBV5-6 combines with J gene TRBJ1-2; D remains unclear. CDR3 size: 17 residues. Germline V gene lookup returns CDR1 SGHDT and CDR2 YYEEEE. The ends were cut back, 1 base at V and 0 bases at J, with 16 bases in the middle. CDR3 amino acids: CASSLLWADIPNYGYTF. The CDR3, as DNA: TGTGCCAGCAGCTTGTTGTGGGCAGACATACCTAACTATGGCTACACCTTC.

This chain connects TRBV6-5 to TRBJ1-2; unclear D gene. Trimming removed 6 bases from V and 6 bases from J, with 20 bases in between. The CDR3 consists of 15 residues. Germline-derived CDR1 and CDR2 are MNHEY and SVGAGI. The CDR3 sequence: CASSASRGRWNGYTF. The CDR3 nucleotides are TGTGCCAGCAGCGCCTCGCGGGGAAGATGGAATGGCTACACCTTC.

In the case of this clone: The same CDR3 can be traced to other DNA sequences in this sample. The CDR3 DNA is TGTGCCAGTTCAGGGACAGGCGGCAATCAGCCCCAGCATTTT. Translated, it gives CASSGTGGNQPQHF. This chain connects TRBV2 to TRBJ1-5, with TRBD1 matching over 8 bases. Germline CDR1 and CDR2: SNHLY and FYNNEI. The V segment lost 9 bases and the J segment 2 bases; nucleotides outside the gene matches: 6. This CDR3 contains 14 residues.

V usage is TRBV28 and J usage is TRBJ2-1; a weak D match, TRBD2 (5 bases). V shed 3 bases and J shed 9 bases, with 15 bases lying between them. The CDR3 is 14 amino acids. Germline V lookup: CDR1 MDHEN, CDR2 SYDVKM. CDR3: CASSLRWEWVEQFF. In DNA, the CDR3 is TGTGCCAGCAGTTTGCGGTGGGAGTGGGTTGAGCAGTTCTTC.

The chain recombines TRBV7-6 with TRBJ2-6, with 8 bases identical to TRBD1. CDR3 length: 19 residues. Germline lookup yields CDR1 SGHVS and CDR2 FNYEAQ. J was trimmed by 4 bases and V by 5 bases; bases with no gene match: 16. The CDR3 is CASSPYGQGLLSGANVLTF. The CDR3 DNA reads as TGTGCCAGCAGCCCGTACGGACAGGGTTTACTTTCGGGGGCCAACGTCCTGACTTTC.

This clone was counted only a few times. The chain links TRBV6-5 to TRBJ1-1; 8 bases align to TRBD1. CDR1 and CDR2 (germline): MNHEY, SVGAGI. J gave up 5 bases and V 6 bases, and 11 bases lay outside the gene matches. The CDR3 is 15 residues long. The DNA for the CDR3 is TGTGCCAGCAGGCCTTTTCAGGGGGCGGAAACTGAAGCTTTCTTT. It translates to CASRPFQGAETEAFF.

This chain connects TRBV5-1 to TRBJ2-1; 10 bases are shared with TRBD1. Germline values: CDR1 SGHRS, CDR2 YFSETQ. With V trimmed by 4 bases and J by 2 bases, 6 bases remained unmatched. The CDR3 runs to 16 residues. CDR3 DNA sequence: TGCGCCAGCAGCACCACTGGACAGGGGGCCTACAATGAGCAGTTCTTC. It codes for CASSTTGQGAYNEQFF.

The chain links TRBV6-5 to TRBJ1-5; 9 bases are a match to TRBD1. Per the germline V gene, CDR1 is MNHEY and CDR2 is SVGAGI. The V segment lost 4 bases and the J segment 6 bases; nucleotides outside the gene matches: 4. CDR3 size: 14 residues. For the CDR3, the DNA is TGTGCCAGCAGTTGGGGACAGGGTGTTCAGCCCCAGCATTTT. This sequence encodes CASSWGQGVQPQHF.

In DNA, the CDR3 is TGTGCCAGCAGCTTAGCTGCACGCTCCGGGACAGGGTCGGGCAATGAGCAGTTCTTC. It is translated as CASSLAARSGTGSGNEQFF. The chain combines TRBV11-3 with TRBJ2-1; 9 bases are shared with TRBD1. CDR1 is SGHNT, CDR2 YENEEA, per germline. The ends lost 1 base at V and 6 bases at J; junction bases unmatched: 16. This CDR3 spans 19 amino acids.

The CDR3 nucleotides read TGTGCCAGCAGCTTGTTGTTGTCGGCGGGAGGAATCACAGATACGCAGTATTTT. Its translation is CASSLLLSAGGITDTQYF. The genes are TRBV7-9 and TRBJ2-3, with 8 bases aligning to TRBD2. The V gene end was trimmed by 3 bases and the J gene end by 2 bases; junction bases not matched to a gene: 13. The CDR3 is 18 residues long. Germline CDR1 reads SEHNR; CDR2 reads FQNEAQ (reference sequence).

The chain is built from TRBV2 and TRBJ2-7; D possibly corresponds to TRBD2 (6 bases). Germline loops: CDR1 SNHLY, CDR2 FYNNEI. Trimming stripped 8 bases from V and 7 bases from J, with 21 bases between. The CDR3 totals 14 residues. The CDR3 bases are TGTGCCAGCGGTAGAGGAGGGTGGGCCGGGGAGCAGTACTTC. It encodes CASGRGGWAGEQYF.

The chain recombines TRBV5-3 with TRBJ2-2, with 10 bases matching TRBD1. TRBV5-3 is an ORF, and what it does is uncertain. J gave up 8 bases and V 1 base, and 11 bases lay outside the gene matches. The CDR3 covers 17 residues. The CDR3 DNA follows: TGTGCCAGAAGCTTGCAGCCCTCCGGGACAGGGGAAGGGGAGCTGTTTTTT. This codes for CARSLQPSGTGEGELFF.

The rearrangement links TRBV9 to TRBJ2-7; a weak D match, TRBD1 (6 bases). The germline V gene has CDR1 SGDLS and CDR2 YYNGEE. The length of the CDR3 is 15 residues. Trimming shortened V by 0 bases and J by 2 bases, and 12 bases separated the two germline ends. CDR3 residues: CASSVAEGEPYEQYF. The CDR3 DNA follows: TGTGCCAGCAGCGTAGCTGAGGGGGAGCCCTACGAGCAGTACTTC.